This T cell receptor beta chain is drawn from a study of OX40 agonist ivuxolimab in advanced cancers. Study-wide background: Previous treatment with anti-PD-1, anti-PD-L1 or anti-CTLA-4 therapy was allowed; over 35% had received some. Study-level results: Expanded peripheral T cell antigen specificity was not determined.

TCRdb keeps only in-frame clones here, not all; method: immunoSEQ multiplex PCR. Among tens of thousands of clones listed, approximately 90% were seen once. Points on this clone: Antigen: not known.

This CDR3 region has 12 residues. Germline CDR1 reads SGHTA; CDR2 reads FQGTGA. Trimming left V 3 bases short and J 7 bases short, with 6 bases between. Baseline was the first blood sampling point, followed by cycle 4 day 1 and cycle 7 day 1. The sequencing here drew on CD4+ or CD8+ T cells sorted from blood, taken in a trial of the OX40 agonist ivuxolimab. The chain is built from TRBV7-3 and TRBJ2-2; the D gene is possibly TRBD2 (6 bases). The TCR sequence derives from an adult with an advanced solid tumor such as melanoma, head and neck, liver or kidney cancer. CDR3: CASSFGGGELFF. CDR3 in DNA: TGTGCCAGCAGCTTCGGGGGCGGGGAGCTGTTTTTT.